Presented here are 17 T cell receptor beta chains from one specimen sequenced in a study of blood T cells in healthy people across ages. Primed by a sample-barcoded 5' primer and a J-beta primer mix, a second PCR proceeded for about 7 to 12 cycles. TCRdb ran MiXCR on the 5' RACE reads and lists one entry per CDR3 protein. The data show fewer than 1,200,000 distinct CDR3 sequences, roughly 24% seen once. These data are also associated with another study on T cells of mothers and their children.

Sequences were obtained from blood. Receptors originate from a girl aged 2 to 10 in good health.

Only a few counts were recorded for this clonotype. This rearrangement joins TRBV7-2 to TRBJ2-3, with D maybe TRBD1 (6 bases). The CDR3 is made up of 14 amino acids. V was trimmed by 1 base and J by 4 bases, leaving 9 bases between them. Germline V lookup: CDR1 SGHTA, CDR2 FQGNSA. Written as DNA, the CDR3 is TGTGCCAGCAGCTTAGGGGGGCGCTCAGATACGCAGTATTTT. Its translation: CASSLGGRSDTQYF.

A few counts support this clonotype. The V gene is TRBV4-2, the J gene TRBJ2-4, with D possibly TRBD1 on 5 matching bases. Germline V gives CDR1 LGHNA, CDR2 YNFKEQ. This CDR3 spans 16 amino acids. The V end was cut by 0 bases, the J end by 0 bases, with 9 bases between. The CDR3 DNA sequence: TGTGCCAGCAGCCAAGAGGGGCTGCTAGCCAAAAACATTCAGTACTTC. This translates into CASSQEGLLAKNIQYF.

This clonotype appeared a few times. Here the CDR3 reads CASSQDRDSGVWVNEQFF. CDR3 DNA: TGCGCCAGCAGCCAAGATCGGGACTCCGGGGTCTGGGTAAATGAGCAGTTCTTC. The chain recombines TRBV4-1 with TRBJ2-1, with a tentative D call TRBD2 (6 bases). V was clipped by 0 bases and J by 7 bases, with 22 bases between them. The CDR3 consists of 18 residues. Germline CDR1 and CDR2: MGHRA and YSYEKL.

This clonotype showed up just a few times. The genes are TRBV7-9 and TRBJ2-5; 7 positions match TRBD1. Matching the DNA end better, TRBJ2-7 makes the J call doubtful. CDR1 is SEHNR, CDR2 FQNEAQ, per germline (reference sequence). The CDR3 has 12 amino acids. CDR3 DNA sequence: TGTGCCAGCCAGGGGGATGGCTACGAGCAGTACTTC. Translated: CASQGDGYEQYF.

This chain links TRBV7-3 with TRBJ1-2, with TRBD1 matching 8 bases. The ends lost 6 bases at V and 4 bases at J; junction bases unmatched: 10. In germline, CDR1 is SGHTA, CDR2 FQGTGA. This CDR3 comprises 15 residues. CDR3 protein: CASRASGGGPYGYTF. The CDR3 coding sequence is TGTGCCAGCAGAGCCTCAGGGGGCGGACCCTATGGCTACACCTTC.

In its sample, this clonotype was seen a few times. The chain carries TRBV29-1 and TRBJ2-5; D remains unclear. The V end lost 2 bases, the J end lost 5 bases, and 12 bases lay between the germline ends. The CDR3 runs 13 residues. The V gene's germline CDR1 is SQVTM and CDR2 ANQGSEA. CDR3 region: CSVELGAVETQYF. CDR3 nucleotide sequence: TGCAGCGTTGAATTGGGTGCTGTCGAGACCCAGTACTTC.

This chain joins TRBV12-3 or TRBV12-4 and TRBJ1-4; D not resolved. The CDR3 runs to 13 residues. V dropped 4 bases and J dropped 7 bases, with 10 bases sitting between them. The CDR3 sequence is CASSSGAGEKLFF. In nucleotides, the CDR3 is TGTGCCAGCAGTTCGGGCGCGGGTGAAAAACTGTTTTTT.

The table lists this clonotype with a few counts. The rearrangement links TRBV25-1 to TRBJ2-1, with a possible D match to TRBD2 (6 bases). V lost 4 bases and J lost 4, with 14 bases in between. Germline V gene data show CDR1 as MGHDK and CDR2 as SYGVNS. The CDR3 contains 15 residues. The CDR3 nucleotides are TGTGCCAGCAGTGGGGAGGTAGGGATGTACAATGAGCAGTTCTTC. As protein: CASSGEVGMYNEQFF.

This clonotype appeared a few times. The genes are TRBV6-5 and TRBJ1-4; D possibly corresponds to TRBD1 (5 bases). The CDR3 runs 14 residues. CDR1 and CDR2 (germline): MNHEY, SVGAGI. Trimming took off 2 bases at V and 8 bases at J, with 12 bases between the two ends. The CDR3 nucleotides read TGTGCCAGCAGTTACAGGGCCCGGGGGGAAAAACTGTTTTTT. This sequence encodes CASSYRARGEKLFF.

Details on this clonotype: Compared with germline, one end of the junction differs, possibly owing to a read error. V gene TRBV7-9 combines with J gene TRBJ1-1, with unresolved D. CDR1 SEHNR and CDR2 FQNEAQ come from the germline V gene (reference sequence). The length of the CDR3 is 14 residues. This CDR3 is CASSSDVRNTEAFF. In nucleotides, the CDR3 is TGCGCCAGCAGCTCGGATGTTAGGAACACTGAAGCTTTCTTT.

In regard to this clonotype: The germline gene is not matched at one end of the junction; a read error may be the cause. The chain recombines TRBV7-3 with TRBJ2-1; no clear D. Germline-derived CDR1 and CDR2 are SGHTA and FQGTGA. CDR3 length: 15 amino acids. The CDR3 bases are TGTACCAGCAGTCCATCGCGCGCTCATTACAATGAGCAGTTCTTC. Translated: CTSSPSRAHYNEQFF.

The chain recombines TRBV3-1 with TRBJ1-1; D might be TRBD1 (5 bases). CDR3 length equals 13 residues. Germline V gene lookup returns CDR1 LGHDT and CDR2 YNNKEL (reference sequence). Trimming shortened V by 8 bases and J by 0 bases, and 10 bases separated the two germline ends. This CDR3 reads CASGQGMNTEAFF. The CDR3 region has the DNA TGTGCCAGCGGTCAGGGTATGAACACTGAAGCTTTCTTT.

Here the CDR3 reads CASSLIGGGNQPQHF. The CDR3 DNA reads TGTGCCAGCAGTTTAATAGGGGGCGGGAATCAGCCCCAGCATTTT. This chain links TRBV28 with TRBJ1-5; TRBD1 aligns across 7 bases. The CDR3 has 15 amino acids. V gave up 2 bases and J gave up 4 bases; unmatched junction bases: 5. Germline V CDR1 and CDR2: MDHEN, SYDVKM.

V gene TRBV7-9 combines with J gene TRBJ2-5; 8 bases map to TRBD2. Germline V gives CDR1 SEHNR, CDR2 FQNEAQ (reference sequence). The length of the CDR3 is 14 residues. V gave up 8 bases and J gave up 2 bases; unmatched junction bases: 7. CDR3 bases: TGTGCCAGCGGCGGGACTAGTCAACAAGAGACCCAGTACTTC. Translating gives CASGGTSQQETQYF.

This clonotype was detected a few times. This may arise from a read error, as a much more abundant clone is one base away. V and J are TRBV7-9 and TRBJ2-1; 9 bases are a match to TRBD2. The junction had 2 bases not matched to a gene; V was cut back by 4 bases and J by 13 bases. CDR3 size: 11 residues. CDR1 SEHNR and CDR2 FQNEAQ come from the germline V gene (reference sequence). In DNA, the CDR3 is TGTGCCAGCAGCTCTAGCGGGGATCAGTTCTTC. Its protein product is CASSSSGDQFF.

This clonotype was counted only a few times. This chain joins TRBV27 and TRBJ1-6; 7 nucleotides align to TRBD1. The germline gives CDR1 MNHEY, CDR2 SMNVEV (reference sequence). V was clipped by 6 bases and J by 9 bases; unmatched bases: 8. This CDR3 is built from 14 residues. In DNA, the CDR3 is TGTGCCAGCAGCCCCGGCGCAGGGGGTTCACCCCTCCACTTT. Amino acids: CASSPGAGGSPLHF.

This clonotype was seen a handful of times. This rearrangement joins TRBV20-1 to TRBJ1-1; D unresolved. This CDR3 contains 15 residues. Between the trimmed V and J ends, which lost 6 bases and 5 bases, there was a span of 22 bases. Germline CDR1 is DFQATT and CDR2 is SNEGSKA (reference sequence). The CDR3 region has the DNA TGCAGTGCCAAATTGTACCGTGATAGGAAGACTGAAGCTTTCTTT. This sequence encodes CSAKLYRDRKTEAFF.